These T cell receptor beta chains were read from a single sample in a study of vaccination and CD4 T cells after COVID-19. Each CDR3 protein is one row after TCRdb ran MiXCR on the PCR reads. The sample yields 10,000 or so distinct CDR3 sequences, 60% to 70% seen once. For these TCRs, the target antigens are not known. The sequencing input was CD4+ T cells from blood, cultured in vitro. The receptors come from a human donor who had recovered from COVID-19. Both conserved end residues are part of each CDR3. The D gene is left open where the match is weak. Size is omitted from some rows. Given values are once, few, many or a class for expanded clones.

v_call: TRBV21-1; clone_size: few; d_call: .; j_call: TRBJ2-3; cdr3_nt: TGTGCCAGCAGCAAGAGCACGGGCGGAGGATTCGATACGCAGTATTTT; cdr3_aa: CASSKSTGGGFDTQYF
v_call: TRBV5-1; clone_size: .; d_call: TRBD1; j_call: TRBJ1-2; cdr3_nt: TGCGCCAGCAGCCCCGAGACAGGGGGCGGCGACTATGGCTACACCTTC; cdr3_aa: CASSPETGGGDYGYTF
v_call: TRBV6-1; clone_size: .; d_call: .; j_call: TRBJ2-7; cdr3_nt: TGTGCCAGCAGGGGCCGGGGAGGCATGAGCCTCTACGAGCAGTACTTC; cdr3_aa: CASRGRGGMSLYEQYF
v_call: TRBV15; clone_size: .; d_call: .; j_call: TRBJ2-7; cdr3_nt: TGTGCCACCAGCAGGGAGTCCGGGGGCCCCTACGAGCAGTACTTC; cdr3_aa: CATSRESGGPYEQYF
v_call: TRBV10-3; clone_size: .; d_call: .; j_call: TRBJ1-4; cdr3_nt: TGTGCCAGCAGTGCCTCAGCCCCAACTAATGAAAAACTGTTTTTT; cdr3_aa: CASSASAPTNEKLFF
v_call: TRBV19; clone_size: .; d_call: .; j_call: TRBJ1-1; cdr3_nt: TGTGCCAGTAGTACCTACAGGGAAGTAGCTGAAGCTTTCTTT; cdr3_aa: CASSTYREVAEAFF
v_call: TRBV6-5; clone_size: .; d_call: .; j_call: TRBJ2-5; cdr3_nt: TGTGCCAGCAGTTTTTATTTCTCCCCCACGGAGACCCAGTACTTC; cdr3_aa: CASSFYFSPTETQYF
v_call: TRBV7-2; clone_size: .; d_call: .; j_call: TRBJ1-6; cdr3_nt: TGTACCAGCAGCTTACAGGGCGGCTCACCCCTCCACTTT; cdr3_aa: CTSSLQGGSPLHF
v_call: TRBV25-1; clone_size: once; d_call: .; j_call: TRBJ2-6; cdr3_nt: TGTGCCAGCAGTTGGAGCTCTGGGGCCAACGTCCTGACTTTC; cdr3_aa: CASSWSSGANVLTF
v_call: TRBV7-2; clone_size: .; d_call: TRBD1; j_call: TRBJ1-1; cdr3_nt: TGTGCCAGCATCAACAGGGGTGCGAACACTGAAGCTTTCTTT; cdr3_aa: CASINRGANTEAFF
v_call: TRBV20-1; clone_size: .; d_call: .; j_call: TRBJ1-2; cdr3_nt: TGCAGTGCTTCAGGGGATACTGGCTACACCTTC; cdr3_aa: CSASGDTGYTF
v_call: TRBV11-2; clone_size: .; d_call: .; j_call: TRBJ1-5; cdr3_nt: TGTGCCAGCAGCCTAGCCCTCAGCAGCGGGCCCCAGCATTTT; cdr3_aa: CASSLALSSGPQHF
v_call: TRBV27; clone_size: .; d_call: .; j_call: TRBJ2-3; cdr3_nt: TGTGCCAGCACCCGGAGGGGCACAGATACGCAGTATTTT; cdr3_aa: CASTRRGTDTQYF
v_call: TRBV2; clone_size: .; d_call: .; j_call: TRBJ2-7; cdr3_nt: TGTGCCAGCACATCTCTCCCTTACGAGCAGTACTTC; cdr3_aa: CASTSLPYEQYF
v_call: TRBV6-1; clone_size: .; d_call: .; j_call: TRBJ2-7; cdr3_nt: TGTGCCACTCGGCGGGCCGACGGGTACGAGCAGTACTTC; cdr3_aa: CATRRADGYEQYF
v_call: TRBV19; clone_size: .; d_call: .; j_call: TRBJ1-5; cdr3_nt: TGTGCCAGTAGTATTCGTGCAGGTTATAGCAATCAGCCCCAGCATTTT; cdr3_aa: CASSIRAGYSNQPQHF
v_call: TRBV20-1; clone_size: .; d_call: TRBD2; j_call: TRBJ2-3; cdr3_nt: TGCAGTGCTAGCGGGGGGTTGTCGAATACGCAGTATTTT; cdr3_aa: CSASGGLSNTQYF
v_call: TRBV20-1; clone_size: .; d_call: .; j_call: TRBJ1-5; cdr3_nt: TGCAGTGCTAGAGATGCCACAGGCAATCAGCCCCAGCATTTT; cdr3_aa: CSARDATGNQPQHF
v_call: TRBV5-1; clone_size: .; d_call: TRBD2; j_call: TRBJ2-1; cdr3_nt: TGCGCCAGCAGCCCCCTAGCGGGGGGTAATGGGCAGTTCTTC; cdr3_aa: CASSPLAGGNGQFF
v_call: TRBV9; clone_size: .; d_call: .; j_call: TRBJ1-2; cdr3_nt: TGTGCCAGCAGCGTCGAGGGTAGGAGCGTGCGATACACCTTC; cdr3_aa: CASSVEGRSVRYTF
v_call: TRBV25-1; clone_size: .; d_call: TRBD1; j_call: TRBJ1-1; cdr3_nt: TGTGCCAGCAGTGAATACAGGGGGATGAACACTGAAGCTTTCTTT; cdr3_aa: CASSEYRGMNTEAFF
v_call: TRBV7-3; clone_size: few; d_call: TRBD1; j_call: TRBJ1-3; cdr3_nt: TGTGCCAGCAGCCTGGAAAGGGGGCTCGGAAACACCATATATTTT; cdr3_aa: CASSLERGLGNTIYF
v_call: TRBV6-5; clone_size: .; d_call: .; j_call: TRBJ1-6; cdr3_nt: TGTGCCAGCAGTTACTCGAGAGCCAGGAGCTCCTATAATTCACCCCTCCACTTT; cdr3_aa: CASSYSRARSSYNSPLHF
v_call: TRBV11-3; clone_size: .; d_call: .; j_call: TRBJ1-1; cdr3_nt: TGTGCCAGCAGCTACCAAGAAACGCAGGGATCCTTTGGGAACACTGAAGCTTTCTTT; cdr3_aa: CASSYQETQGSFGNTEAFF
v_call: TRBV27; clone_size: .; d_call: .; j_call: TRBJ1-2; cdr3_nt: TGTGCCAGCAGTCCCAACTATGGCTACACCTTC; cdr3_aa: CASSPNYGYTF
v_call: TRBV7-9; clone_size: once; d_call: .; j_call: TRBJ1-3; cdr3_nt: TGTGCCAGCAGCGAAAGGACAGTAGAAGCTGGAAACACCATATATTTT; cdr3_aa: CASSERTVEAGNTIYF
v_call: TRBV5-1; clone_size: .; d_call: TRBD1; j_call: TRBJ1-1; cdr3_nt: TGCGCCAGCAGCTTGATCCAGGGGGCTAACACTGAAGCTTTCTTT; cdr3_aa: CASSLIQGANTEAFF
v_call: TRBV20-1; clone_size: .; d_call: TRBD2; j_call: TRBJ2-5; cdr3_nt: TGCAGTGCTAGAGATGTAGCGGGGGGGCCTGTTGAGACCCAGTACTTC; cdr3_aa: CSARDVAGGPVETQYF
v_call: TRBV18; clone_size: .; d_call: .; j_call: TRBJ2-7; cdr3_nt: TGTGCCAGCTCACCACCATTCGGGGGACCCTACGAGCAGTACTTC; cdr3_aa: CASSPPFGGPYEQYF
v_call: TRBV6-1; clone_size: .; d_call: .; j_call: TRBJ2-7; cdr3_nt: TGTGCCAGCAGTGAGCCCGAAGTGAACCTTTACCTCTACGAGCAGTACTTC; cdr3_aa: CASSEPEVNLYLYEQYF
v_call: TRBV6-1; clone_size: few; d_call: .; j_call: TRBJ2-7; cdr3_nt: TGTGCCAGCAGTGAAGGGTTGTTTGGGGAGCAGTACTTC; cdr3_aa: CASSEGLFGEQYF
v_call: TRBV29-1; clone_size: .; d_call: TRBD2; j_call: TRBJ2-3; cdr3_nt: TGCAGCGTATCCCCTAGCGGGGTTCCAGATACGCAGTATTTT; cdr3_aa: CSVSPSGVPDTQYF
v_call: TRBV12-3/TRBV12-4; clone_size: .; d_call: .; j_call: TRBJ1-5; cdr3_nt: TGTGCCAGCAGTCTAAAGAATCAGCCCCAGCATTTT; cdr3_aa: CASSLKNQPQHF
v_call: TRBV29-1; clone_size: .; d_call: TRBD1; j_call: TRBJ2-2; cdr3_nt: TGCAGCGTTGGCTACAGGGGGCTCACCGGGGAGCTGTTTTTT; cdr3_aa: CSVGYRGLTGELFF
v_call: TRBV20-1; clone_size: .; d_call: .; j_call: TRBJ1-6; cdr3_nt: TGCAGTGCTAGTGATGTGCCGAATTCACCCCTCCACTTT; cdr3_aa: CSASDVPNSPLHF
v_call: TRBV6-1; clone_size: .; d_call: TRBD2; j_call: TRBJ2-3; cdr3_nt: TGTGCCAGCAGTCGCGAACCGGGACTAGGCGATACGCAGTATTTT; cdr3_aa: CASSREPGLGDTQYF
v_call: TRBV28; clone_size: few; d_call: .; j_call: TRBJ1-6; cdr3_nt: TGTGCCAGCAGTAGGACCGGGTCCCCAACTCACTCCTATAATTCACCCCTCCACTTT; cdr3_aa: CASSRTGSPTHSYNSPLHF
v_call: TRBV7-3; clone_size: .; d_call: .; j_call: TRBJ1-2; cdr3_nt: TGTGCCAGCAGCTTAACGTCACGGACACTCTATGGCTACACCTTC; cdr3_aa: CASSLTSRTLYGYTF
v_call: TRBV20-1; clone_size: .; d_call: TRBD1; j_call: TRBJ1-1; cdr3_nt: TGCAGTGCTACGAACGTGTGGCGGGACAGAGTACAGAACACTGAAGCTTTCTTT; cdr3_aa: CSATNVWRDRVQNTEAFF
v_call: TRBV15; clone_size: .; d_call: TRBD2; j_call: TRBJ2-5; cdr3_nt: TGTGCCACCAGCAGAGACTACGGGACTAGCTGGGGGGTGGGGGAGACCCAGTACTTC; cdr3_aa: CATSRDYGTSWGVGETQYF
v_call: TRBV20-1; clone_size: .; d_call: .; j_call: TRBJ1-2; cdr3_nt: TGCAGTGCCGCGAAATCCTATGGCTACACCTTC; cdr3_aa: CSAAKSYGYTF
v_call: TRBV27; clone_size: .; d_call: .; j_call: TRBJ2-1; cdr3_nt: TGTGCCAGCAGTTTAATGCAGGCTTCCTACAATGAGCAGTTCTTC; cdr3_aa: CASSLMQASYNEQFF
v_call: TRBV20-1; clone_size: .; d_call: .; j_call: TRBJ1-5; cdr3_nt: TGCAGTGCTAGACAGGGGTTTGACAATCAGCCCCAGCATTTT; cdr3_aa: CSARQGFDNQPQHF
v_call: TRBV20-1; clone_size: few; d_call: TRBD1; j_call: TRBJ2-2; cdr3_nt: TGCAGTGCTAGAGATCTAGGGGGCACGTCGGGGTTGAACACCGGGGAGCTGTTTTTT; cdr3_aa: CSARDLGGTSGLNTGELFF
v_call: TRBV4-3; clone_size: .; d_call: TRBD1; j_call: TRBJ1-1; cdr3_nt: TGCGCCAGCAGCCCGGGACAGGGGAGGGGCACTGAAGCTTTCTTT; cdr3_aa: CASSPGQGRGTEAFF
v_call: TRBV20-1; clone_size: .; d_call: .; j_call: TRBJ2-3; cdr3_nt: TGCAGTGCTAGAGTCGCAGGAAACACAGATACGCAGTATTTT; cdr3_aa: CSARVAGNTDTQYF
v_call: TRBV6-1; clone_size: .; d_call: .; j_call: TRBJ2-3; cdr3_nt: TGTGCCAGCGTCCGGGACAGCACAGATACGCAGTATTTT; cdr3_aa: CASVRDSTDTQYF
v_call: TRBV7-9; clone_size: .; d_call: .; j_call: TRBJ1-5; cdr3_nt: TGTGCCAGCAGCTTAGTACGAGGGGTCGGCCAGGATTATAGCAATCAGCCCCAGCATTTT; cdr3_aa: CASSLVRGVGQDYSNQPQHF
v_call: TRBV11-1; clone_size: .; d_call: .; j_call: TRBJ2-4; cdr3_nt: TGTGCCAGCAGCCCCCCGACCGGGACACCACTAGCCAAAAACATTCAGTACTTC; cdr3_aa: CASSPPTGTPLAKNIQYF
v_call: TRBV28; clone_size: .; d_call: .; j_call: TRBJ1-2; cdr3_nt: TGTGCCAGCAGGGCATTCGCCTATGGCTACACCTTC; cdr3_aa: CASRAFAYGYTF
v_call: TRBV24-1; clone_size: few; d_call: TRBD1; j_call: TRBJ1-5; cdr3_nt: TGTGCCACCAGTGATTACGACAGGGATGGGCAGCCCCAGCATTTT; cdr3_aa: CATSDYDRDGQPQHF
v_call: TRBV6-2/TRBV6-3; clone_size: .; d_call: TRBD1; j_call: TRBJ1-1; cdr3_nt: TGTGCCAGCAGTTTTAGGGGGCTCAAGAACACTGAAGCTTTCTTT; cdr3_aa: CASSFRGLKNTEAFF
v_call: TRBV6-1; clone_size: few; d_call: TRBD1; j_call: TRBJ1-5; cdr3_nt: TGTGCCAGCAGTGAAGGGGGGACAGGGGTACCCAAGGCCCAGCATTTT; cdr3_aa: CASSEGGTGVPKAQHF